The next 14 T cell receptor beta chains were all read from a single sample in a study of shared clonotypes between healthy human individuals. Naive CD8 cells lacked CD45RO, underwent positive selection for CCR7 and left out terminally differentiated effector memory CD45RA+ cells. Some clones are missing from TCRdb's copy, which holds only in-frame ones; the method was immunoSEQ multiplex PCR. The data contain 2 million to 2.5 million clones, roughly 91% of them singletons. Sequences were obtained from naive CD8+ T cells from PBMCs. Every receptor here comes from a man aged 18 to 30 in good health. Some clones in this sample may be carry-over from other donors' samples.

This clone was counted only a few times. The gene calls are TRBV27 and TRBJ1-2; TRBD1 matches at 10 bases. CDR1 is MNHEY, CDR2 SMNVEV, per germline (reference sequence). V lost 5 bases, J lost 1 base, and 10 bases stayed unmatched. This CDR3 has 17 residues. The CDR3 region has the DNA TGTGCCAGCAGTCCCATCCTCCGGGACAGGGGTAACTATGGCTACACCTTC. It translates to CASSPILRDRGNYGYTF.

The gene calls are TRBV5-4 and TRBJ2-5; tentative D call: TRBD1 (6 bases). The V end was cut by 4 bases, the J end by 10 bases, with 17 bases between. The germline gives CDR1 SGHNT, CDR2 YYREEE (reference sequence). CDR3 length equals 13 residues. The CDR3 DNA follows: TGTGCCAGCAGCCCCGAGGACAGTCTTGACCAGTACTTC. Translation: CASSPEDSLDQYF. Combining the CDR3 with reference TRBV5-4 and TRBJ2-5 gives the whole variable domain ETGVTQSPTHLIKTRGQQVTLRCSSQSGHNTVSWYQQALGQGPQFIFQYYREEENGRGNFPPRFSGLQFPNYSSELNVNALELDDSALYLCASSPEDSLDQYFGPGTRLLVL.

The rearrangement joins TRBV12-5 to TRBJ2-1; 10 bases are a match to TRBD2. The CDR3 is 16 amino acids. Germline V gene data show CDR1 as LGHNT and CDR2 as FRNRAP. Germline trimming cut 6 bases from V and 5 bases from J; bases unmatched to any gene: 10. Written as DNA, the CDR3 is TGTGCTAGTGGCATCGCTAGCGGGAGAGACGACAATGAGCAGTTCTTC. Protein sequence: CASGIASGRDDNEQFF.

The V call is TRBV9, the J call TRBJ2-7; D is possibly TRBD1 (7 bases). The CDR3 covers 16 residues. V was trimmed by 4 bases and J by 5 bases, leaving 22 bases between them. CDR1 is SGDLS, CDR2 YYNGEE, per germline. The CDR3 DNA follows: TGTGCCAGCAGCCCCAGGGGGGCCGTGACAAGAAACGAGCAGTACTTC. Its translation is CASSPRGAVTRNEQYF. Drawing the rest from reference TRBV9 and TRBJ2-7, the complete variable domain is DSGVTQTPKHLITATGQRVTLRCSPRSGDLSVYWYQQSLDQGLQFLIQYYNGEERAKGNILERFSAQQFPDLHSELNLSSLELGDSALYFCASSPRGAVTRNEQYFGPGTRLTVT.

Comment on this clone: One junction end does not reproduce the germline sequence, and a read error may be involved. The chain carries TRBV7-9 and TRBJ2-1; 10 bases are shared with TRBD2. The CDR3 contains 17 residues. Germline lookup yields CDR1 SEHNR and CDR2 FQNEAQ (reference sequence). The CDR3 region is CASRPSGGTSAYHEQFF. CDR3 coding DNA: TGTGCCAGCAGACCTAGCGGTGGGACTAGCGCCTACCATGAGCAGTTCTTC. Full variable domain (missing parts from reference TRBV7-9 and TRBJ2-1): DTGVSQNPRHKITKRGQNVTFRCDPISEHNRLYWYRQTLGQGPEFLTYFQNEAQLEKSRLLSDRFSAERPKGSFSTLEIQRTEQGDSAMYLCASRPSGGTSAYHEQFFGPGTRLTVL.

This chain uses TRBV6-6 with TRBJ2-7; TRBD2 matches 7 bases. V gave up 6 bases and J gave up 1 base; unmatched junction bases: 12. This CDR3 comprises 16 residues. From germline, CDR1 is MNHNY and CDR2 SVGAGI (reference sequence). The CDR3 DNA is TGTGCCAGCAGCCCCGGGACTACAACAGGTTCCTACGAGCAGTACTTC. It is translated as CASSPGTTTGSYEQYF.

The chain uses TRBV28 and TRBJ1-2; D possibly corresponds to TRBD1 (5 bases). Per germline, CDR1 MDHEN and CDR2 SYDVKM. V was trimmed by 4 bases and J by 0 bases, leaving 18 bases between them. The CDR3 has 17 amino acids. CDR3 bases: TGTGCCAGCAGTTCGCCCGATCAGGGCCGAGCTAACTATGGCTACACCTTC. Encoded protein: CASSSPDQGRANYGYTF.

The gene calls are TRBV7-9 and TRBJ1-1, with D unclear. V lost 5 bases to trimming and J lost 4 bases, with 11 bases between them. CDR1 and CDR2 (germline): SEHNR, FQNEAQ (reference sequence). CDR3 size: 13 residues. CDR3 coding DNA: TGTGCCAGCAGCCCCCCTAGGAGCACTGAAGCTTTCTTT. Its translation is CASSPPRSTEAFF. The full variable domain, in which reference TRBV7-9 and TRBJ1-1 provide the parts outside the CDR3, is DTGVSQNPRHKITKRGQNVTFRCDPISEHNRLYWYRQTLGQGPEFLTYFQNEAQLEKSRLLSDRFSAERPKGSFSTLEIQRTEQGDSAMYLCASSPPRSTEAFFGQGTRLTVV.

As for this clone: Additional DNA sequences in this sample encode the identical CDR3. The DNA for the CDR3 is TGTGCCAGCAGTTACGCGGGGAGCTCCTACGAGCAGTACTTC. Its translation is CASSYAGSSYEQYF. V and J are TRBV6-5 and TRBJ2-7; TRBD2 is a possible D gene (6 bases). Looked up from germline, CDR1 is MNHEY and CDR2 is SVGAGI. V lost 2 bases and J lost 0, with 8 bases in between. The CDR3 is 14 residues long.

The V and J genes are TRBV5-4 and TRBJ2-7; D not resolved. This CDR3 region has 13 residues. Trimming removed 2 bases at V and 5 bases at J, with 11 bases between. Germline CDR1 SGHNT, CDR2 YYREEE (reference sequence). As DNA, the CDR3 is TGTGCCAGCAGCTTCGTCATGGGCCACGAGCAGTACTTC. Translation gives CASSFVMGHEQYF. Complete variable domain (other parts from reference TRBV5-4 and TRBJ2-7): ETGVTQSPTHLIKTRGQQVTLRCSSQSGHNTVSWYQQALGQGPQFIFQYYREEENGRGNFPPRFSGLQFPNYSSELNVNALELDDSALYLCASSFVMGHEQYFGPGTRLTVT.

The V gene is TRBV4-1, the J gene TRBJ2-7; the D gene is possibly TRBD1 (5 bases). The CDR3 is 16 residues long. CDR1 and CDR2 (germline): MGHRA, YSYEKL. Trimming left V 0 bases short and J 6 bases short, with 18 bases between. The CDR3 is CASSQDLKGLGSEQYF. The DNA of the CDR3 is TGCGCCAGCAGCCAAGATCTTAAGGGGCTGGGTTCCGAGCAGTACTTC.

This clone was found once. CDR3 coding DNA: TGTGCCAGCAGCTTAGGCGGGAGGGCGACAGATACGCAGTATTTT. Amino acids: CASSLGGRATDTQYF. The rearrangement links TRBV11-2 to TRBJ2-3; 9 nucleotides line up with TRBD2. CDR3 length: 15 residues. The germline gives CDR1 SGHAT, CDR2 FQNNGV. V trimming: 1 base; J trimming: 3 bases; junction bases outside the gene matches: 2.

The rearrangement links TRBV4-3 to TRBJ2-7, with 12 bases matching TRBD2. The V and J ends lost 3 bases and 3 bases, in that order; junction bases with no gene match: 12. Per the germline V gene, CDR1 is LGHNA and CDR2 is YSLEER. This CDR3 is 18 amino acids long. CDR3 nucleotide sequence: TGCGCCAGCAGCCACTTTGGGACTAGCGGGCAAGGGGTCTACGAGCAGTACTTC. It encodes CASSHFGTSGQGVYEQYF.

The chain joins TRBV7-9 to TRBJ2-7; TRBD2 agrees at 7 bases. CDR3 length: 14 residues. CDR1 and CDR2 from the germline V gene are SEHNR and FQNEAQ (reference sequence). V lost 8 bases, J lost 0 bases, and 7 bases stayed unmatched. The DNA for the CDR3 is TGTGCCAGCGAGCCGGGAGGCTACTCCTACGAGCAGTACTTC. Translated: CASEPGGYSYEQYF.